A single T cell receptor beta chain is shown here with its context. This specimen comes from a study of blood T cell repertoires in COVID-19. Overall study context: Samples representing acute and convalescent COVID-19 were sourced from the United States, Italy and Spain.

In the authors' workflow: For nucleated cells, counts were estimated from reference gene primer amplification. Repertoires were generated with immunoSEQ multiplex PCR, while TCRdb's copy carries only in-frame clones and drops some. The D gene and trimming were derived from the DNA, and the V and J assignments and clone size from that table. The sample carries roughly 330,000 clones, about 91% recorded once. V shed 3 bases and J shed 2 bases, with 8 bases lying between them. The CDR3 covers 14 residues. In germline, CDR1 is KGHSH, CDR2 LQKENI. V gene TRBV18 combines with J gene TRBJ1-3; D ambiguous. The sample taken for sequencing was peripheral blood. This sequence originates from a man aged 25 to 45 with COVID-19, enrolled during active disease. The CDR3 sequence is CASSPSVTGNTIYF. In DNA form, the CDR3 reads TGTGCCAGCTCACCCTCGGTTACTGGAAACACCATATATTTT.